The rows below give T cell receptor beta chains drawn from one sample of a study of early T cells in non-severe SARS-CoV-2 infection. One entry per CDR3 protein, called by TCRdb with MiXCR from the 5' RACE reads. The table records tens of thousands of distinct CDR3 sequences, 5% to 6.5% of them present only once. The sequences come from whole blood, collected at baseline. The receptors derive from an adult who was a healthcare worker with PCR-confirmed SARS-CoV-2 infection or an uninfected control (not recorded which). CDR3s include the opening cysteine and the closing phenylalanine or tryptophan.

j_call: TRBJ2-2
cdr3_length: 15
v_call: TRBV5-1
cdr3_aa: CASTPEGALTGELFF

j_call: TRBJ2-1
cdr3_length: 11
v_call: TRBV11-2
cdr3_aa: CASSRGGEQFF

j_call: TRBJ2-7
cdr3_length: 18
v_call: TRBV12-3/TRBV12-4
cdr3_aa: CASSSYSPGQGAGYEQYF

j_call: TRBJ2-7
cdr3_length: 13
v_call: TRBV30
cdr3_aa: CAWTLGNSYEQYF

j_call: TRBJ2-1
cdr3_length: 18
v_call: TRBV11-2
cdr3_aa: CASSRLMTGMSSYNEQFF

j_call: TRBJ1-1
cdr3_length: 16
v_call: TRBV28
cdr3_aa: CASSYGRGLEGTEAFF

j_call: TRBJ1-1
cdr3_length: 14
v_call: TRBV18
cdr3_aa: CASSRDRDNTEAFF

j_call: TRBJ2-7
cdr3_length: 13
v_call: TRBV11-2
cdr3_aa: CASSSQGAYEQYF

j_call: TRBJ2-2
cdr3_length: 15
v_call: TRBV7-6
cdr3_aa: CASSLGTLYTGELFF

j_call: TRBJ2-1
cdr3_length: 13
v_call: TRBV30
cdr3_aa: CAWSVRGDNEQFF

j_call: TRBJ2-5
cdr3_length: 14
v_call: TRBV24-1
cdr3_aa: CATSDPGHQETQYF

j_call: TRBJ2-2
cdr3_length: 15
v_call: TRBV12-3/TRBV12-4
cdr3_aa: CASSPNRGDHGELFF

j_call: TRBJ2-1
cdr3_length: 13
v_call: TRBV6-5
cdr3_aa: CASSYSANNEQFF